This T cell receptor (beta chain) is drawn from a study of shared clonotypes between healthy human individuals. The assay used deep level. The protocol was immunoSEQ multiplex PCR, while the TCRdb copy is restricted to in-frame clones and leaves out a portion. This table has approximately 1.1 million clones, approximately 80% appearing once. The CDR3 contains 13 residues. CDR1 is GTSNPN and CDR2 is SVGIG in the germline V gene (reference sequence). Trimming at V came to 4 bases and at J to 19 bases, leaving 16 bases not matched to a gene. The sequenced material came from memory CD4+ T cells from PBMCs. Subset reported: CD45RA-negative fraction. The rearrangement links TRBV30 to TRBJ1-6, with 7 bases identical to TRBD1. The clonotype was recovered from a man aged 18 to 30 in good health. Some clones in this sample may be carry-over from other donors' samples. For the CDR3, the DNA is TGTGCCTGGACCCCCTCCCTGAGGGGGCCACATCACTTT. Translated: CAWTPSLRGPHHF.